The T cell receptor beta chain under discussion was sequenced for a study of CD8+CD57+ T cells in acquired aplastic anemia. TCR beta VDJ and CDR3 were profiled, and genomic DNA was the template. TCRdb recomputed calls from the reads with MiXCR, one row per CDR3 protein. Of 260,000 or so distinct CDR3 sequences listed, 82% are singletons. CDR1 is SEHNR, CDR2 FQNEAQ, per germline (reference sequence). V shed 4 bases and J 5 bases; nucleotides not matched to a gene: 6. The CDR3 sequence is 15 residues long. Selection for sequencing was limited to patients who had shown CD8+CD57+ cell expansion by flow cytometry.

V usage is TRBV7-9 and J usage is TRBJ1-4; 8 bases align to TRBD1. The origin of this receptor is a human donor with aplastic anemia. The material sequenced was sorted CD4+, CD8+, or CD8+CD57+ T cells (not recorded which) from PBMCs. This chain's CDR3 is CASSSGQGPNEKLFF. CDR3 coding DNA: TGTGCCAGCAGCTCCGGACAGGGCCCAAATGAAAAACTGTTTTTT. Drawing the rest from reference TRBV7-9 and TRBJ1-4, the complete variable domain is DTGVSQNPRHKITKRGQNVTFRCDPISEHNRLYWYRQTLGQGPEFLTYFQNEAQLEKSRLLSDRFSAERPKGSFSTLEIQRTEQGDSAMYLCASSSGQGPNEKLFFGSGTQLSVL.